Following are 28 T cell receptor beta chains from one sample sequenced in a study of beta chain features in type 1 diabetes (dated by TCRdb to the late 2010s). Receptor amplification or capture employed the immunoSEQ multiplex PCR assay. All of the isolated RNA was reverse transcribed with the High Capacity cDNA Reverse Transcription Kit, so expressed TCRB transcripts were sequenced. Drawn from immuneACCESS, this table holds only the in-frame rearrangements with V and J called that TCRdb kept. Clones are partly lost; checked studies trace under half to an unresolved V gene and leave the rest unexplained. In all, the sample holds 620,000 or so clones, and roughly 16% of those were seen once. The ten largest clones add up to about 0.087% of the sample. Source material: naive CD4+ T cells from blood. This specimen's cell subset or site label, interpreted: true naive CD4+ T cells. The receptors originated from a young man in good health.

V usage is TRBV7-2 and J usage is TRBJ1-2; no reliable D call. Germline CDR1 reads SGHTA; CDR2 reads FQGNSA. The CDR3 spans 13 residues. V was pared by 0 bases and J by 6 bases, with 8 bases between. CDR3 sequence: CASSLASGNGYTF. The DNA for the CDR3 is TGTGCCAGCAGCTTAGCGAGCGGTAATGGCTACACCTTC.

The chain has TRBV2 and TRBJ1-3; no clear D gene. With 3 bases removed from V and 1 base from J, the gap between germline ends came to 7 bases. The CDR3 contains 14 residues. Germline V gene lookup returns CDR1 SNHLY and CDR2 FYNNEI. Here the CDR3 DNA reads TGTGCCAGCAGTGACGAGGGTTCTGGAAACACCATATATTTT. Translating gives CASSDEGSGNTIYF.

This clone occurred a few times. CDR3 DNA: TGCAGCGTTGTCAGGGGAGGGACTGAAGCTTTCTTT. This codes for CSVVRGGTEAFF. The chain employs TRBV29-1 and TRBJ1-1; possibly TRBD1 for D (6 bases). Germline CDR1 reads SQVTM; CDR2 reads ANQGSEA. Trimming took off 4 bases at V and 5 bases at J, with 11 bases between the two ends. The CDR3 spans 12 residues. Variable domain in full (rest from reference TRBV29-1 and TRBJ1-1): SAVISQKPSRDICQRGTSLTIQCQVDSQVTMMFWYRQQPGQSLTLIATANQGSEATYESGFVIDKFPISRPNLTFSTLTVSNMSPEDSSIYLCSVVRGGTEAFFGQGTRLTVV.

This clone was observed a handful of times. Other DNA sequences within the sample encode an identical CDR3. The chain combines TRBV4-3 with TRBJ1-1; unclear D gene. Per germline, CDR1 LGHNA and CDR2 YSLEER. Trimming stripped 3 bases from V and 1 base from J, with 6 bases between. The length of the CDR3 is 13 residues. The CDR3 nucleotides are TGCGCCAGCAGCCAGGAGAGGAACACTGAAGCTTTCTTT. This gives the protein CASSQERNTEAFF.

V and J are TRBV7-9 and TRBJ2-2; 9 nucleotides align to TRBD1. Germline CDR1 and CDR2: SEHNR and FQNEAQ (reference sequence). With 0 bases clipped from V and 3 bases from J, the junction kept 5 bases outside the gene matches. The CDR3 loop spans 17 amino acids. DNA of the CDR3: TGTGCCAGCAGCTTAGCCCTCCGACAGGGGGACACCGGGGAGCTGTTTTTT. Protein sequence: CASSLALRQGDTGELFF.

This rearrangement joins TRBV11-1 to TRBJ2-7, with 7 bases lining up with TRBD1. Germline CDR1 reads SGHAT; CDR2 reads FQDESV (reference sequence). V trimming: 6 bases; J trimming: 4 bases; junction bases outside the gene matches: 12. The CDR3 has 15 amino acids. The CDR3 spells CASSQNRDSNYEQYF. DNA for the CDR3: TGTGCCAGCAGTCAAAACCGGGACAGTAATTACGAGCAGTACTTC.

This clone came up a few times. In nucleotides, the CDR3 is TGTGCCAGCAGCGGGGACAGAGACTATGGCTACACCTTC. It specifies CASSGDRDYGYTF. The chain couples TRBV9 to TRBJ1-2, with 7 bases matching TRBD1. The CDR3 covers 13 residues. V was pared by 3 bases and J by 3 bases, with 2 bases of the junction left unmatched. The germline V gene has CDR1 SGDLS and CDR2 YYNGEE.

The chain uses TRBV7-2 and TRBJ2-7; D might be TRBD2 (7 bases). This CDR3 is built from 15 residues. Germline CDR1 SGHTA, CDR2 FQGNSA. The ends were cut back, 5 bases at V and 7 bases at J, with 21 bases in the middle. CDR3 residues: CASSLGGGSPPEQYF. The CDR3 nucleotides are TGTGCCAGCAGCCTCGGCGGGGGCTCCCCTCCGGAGCAGTACTTC.

The rearrangement uses TRBV5-1 and TRBJ2-3, with D perhaps TRBD1 (6 bases). Trimming took 4 bases from V and 4 from J, leaving 19 bases between them. The germline V gene encodes CDR1 SGHRS and CDR2 YFSETQ. CDR3 length: 16 residues. For the CDR3, the DNA is TGCGCCAGCAGCCAGCAGGGGTTGATGAACGCAGATACGCAGTATTTT. This sequence encodes CASSQQGLMNADTQYF.

The CDR3 protein is CASSLGRGAEGKLFF. CDR3 DNA sequence: TGTGCCAGCAGCTTGGGAAGGGGGGCGGAAGGGAAACTGTTTTTT. The J gene is TRBJ1-4, the V gene TRBV11-2, with D perhaps matching TRBD1 (6 bases). The CDR3 contains 15 residues. The germline V gene has CDR1 SGHAT and CDR2 FQNNGV. V dropped 3 bases and J dropped 11 bases, with 19 bases sitting between them.

The chain carries TRBV5-6 and TRBJ1-1; 7 bases line up with TRBD1. Germline CDR1 and CDR2: SGHDT and YYEEEE. The V and J ends lost 8 bases and 4 bases, in that order; junction bases with no gene match: 8. The CDR3 runs 13 residues. The CDR3 coding sequence is TGTGCCAGTATTAGGGGGCTGGGCACTGAAGCTTTCTTT. It is translated as CASIRGLGTEAFF.

CDR3 sequence reads: CASSYRVRDEKLFF. The CDR3 nucleotides read TGTGCCAGCTCCTACAGGGTCCGGGATGAAAAACTGTTTTTT. This chain uses TRBV19 with TRBJ1-4, with D possibly TRBD1 on 6 matching bases. CDR3 length equals 14 residues. V was shortened by 9 bases and J by 6 bases, with 17 bases between the two germline ends. The germline CDR1 and CDR2 sequences are LNHDA and SQIVND (reference sequence).

The chain employs TRBV7-9 and TRBJ2-7; D is unclear. Trimming shortened V by 2 bases and J by 12 bases, and 11 bases separated the two germline ends. This CDR3 contains 11 residues. CDR1 is SEHNR and CDR2 is FQNEAQ in the germline V gene (reference sequence). CDR3 amino acids: CASSLRDFMYF. The CDR3 DNA is TGTGCCAGCAGCTTAAGGGATTTCATGTACTTC. Full variable domain (missing parts from reference TRBV7-9 and TRBJ2-7): DTGVSQNPRHKITKRGQNVTFRCDPISEHNRLYWYRQTLGQGPEFLTYFQNEAQLEKSRLLSDRFSAERPKGSFSTLEIQRTEQGDSAMYLCASSLRDFMYFGPGTRLTVT.

This clone showed up just a few times. The identical CDR3 is also encoded by other nucleotide sequences in the sample. The genes are TRBV9 and TRBJ2-1; 10 bases are a match to TRBD1. Losses at the gene ends were 0 bases for V and 4 bases for J; bases not matched to a gene: 1. This CDR3 is 15 amino acids long. Germline CDR1 and CDR2: SGDLS and YYNGEE. The CDR3 loop is CASSVGDRGYNEQFF. CDR3 DNA sequence: TGTGCCAGCAGCGTAGGGGACAGGGGTTACAATGAGCAGTTCTTC. Full variable domain (remainder filled in from reference TRBV9 and TRBJ2-1): DSGVTQTPKHLITATGQRVTLRCSPRSGDLSVYWYQQSLDQGLQFLIQYYNGEERAKGNILERFSAQQFPDLHSELNLSSLELGDSALYFCASSVGDRGYNEQFFGPGTRLTVL.

Only a few counts were recorded for this clone. The rearrangement links TRBV9 to TRBJ2-1; no clear D gene. The CDR3 length is 14 residues. Germline CDR1 SGDLS, CDR2 YYNGEE. Trimming shortened V by 0 bases and J by 3 bases, and 7 bases separated the two germline ends. This CDR3 is CASSVEAFYNEQFF. The DNA for the CDR3 is TGTGCCAGCAGCGTAGAGGCGTTCTACAATGAGCAGTTCTTC.

This chain links TRBV4-2 with TRBJ1-2, with 8 nucleotides matching TRBD1. The CDR3 extends over 16 amino acids. CDR1 is LGHNA, CDR2 YNFKEQ, per germline. V trimming: 5 bases; J trimming: 4 bases; junction bases outside the gene matches: 12. CDR3 nucleotide sequence: TGTGCCAGCAGCGATAGAAGACAGGGGACTTTCTATGGCTACACCTTC. Encoded protein: CASSDRRQGTFYGYTF.

A few counts support this clone. The rearrangement uses TRBV27 and TRBJ2-7, with D possibly matching TRBD1 (6 bases). The CDR3 covers 16 residues. Between the trimmed V and J ends, which lost 6 bases and 3 bases, there was a span of 21 bases. Germline assignment: CDR1 MNHEY and CDR2 SMNVEV (reference sequence). The CDR3 coding sequence is TGTGCCAGCAGCCCCGGTACGAGGCGAGGGGGCTACGAGCAGTACTTC. Translated: CASSPGTRRGGYEQYF.

The chain uses TRBV28 and TRBJ2-3; no clear D. Looked up from germline, CDR1 is MDHEN and CDR2 is SYDVKM. The CDR3 is 13 residues long. The V gene lost 6 bases and the J gene lost 0 bases, with 7 bases spanning the gap. The CDR3 coding sequence is TGTGCCAGCAGCGTCCCTAGCACAGATACGCAGTATTTT. Its protein is CASSVPSTDTQYF. Complete variable domain (other parts from reference TRBV28 and TRBJ2-3): DVKVTQSSRYLVKRTGEKVFLECVQDMDHENMFWYRQDPGLGLRLIYFSYDVKMKEKGDIPEGYSVSREKKERFSLILESASTNQTSMYLCASSVPSTDTQYFGPGTRLTVL.

V usage is TRBV7-2 and J usage is TRBJ1-2; 7 nucleotides match TRBD1. This CDR3 has 14 residues. V shed 1 base and J 6 bases; nucleotides not matched to a gene: 5. Germline assignment: CDR1 SGHTA and CDR2 FQGNSA. This chain's CDR3 is CASSLGRTGDGYTF. DNA of the CDR3: TGTGCCAGCAGCTTAGGCAGAACAGGGGATGGCTACACCTTC. The whole variable domain, remainder taken from reference TRBV7-2 and TRBJ1-2, is GAGVSQSPSNKVTEKGKDVELRCDPISGHTALYWYRQSLGQGLEFLIYFQGNSAPDKSGLPSDRFSAERTGGSVSTLTIQRTQQEDSAVYLCASSLGRTGDGYTFGSGTRLTVV.

V is TRBV2 and J is TRBJ1-2, with 8 nucleotides matching TRBD1. Trimming cost V 6 bases and J 7 bases; bases outside gene matches: 19. The CDR3 runs 17 residues. Germline V CDR1 and CDR2: SNHLY, FYNNEI. This CDR3 is CASREVVTGGIFSGYTF. The CDR3 DNA reads as TGTGCCAGCAGAGAGGTTGTTACAGGGGGAATCTTCTCTGGCTACACCTTC.

The chain uses TRBV7-8 and TRBJ1-5; D unclear. This CDR3 region has 15 residues. V lost 1 base and J lost 4, with 11 bases in between. Germline lookup yields CDR1 SGHVS and CDR2 FQNEAQ. The chain's CDR3 is CASSLGGVTNQPQHF. CDR3 bases: TGTGCCAGCAGCTTAGGAGGAGTCACAAATCAGCCCCAGCATTTT.

There are a few counts of this clone. The chain is built from TRBV13 and TRBJ2-3, with D hard to call. Trimming took off 4 bases at V and 1 base at J, with 12 bases between the two ends. The germline CDR1 and CDR2 sequences are PRHDT and FYEKMQ (reference sequence). CDR3 length: 15 residues. The CDR3 protein is CASSSYYSGTDTQYF. The CDR3 coding sequence is TGTGCCAGCAGCTCGTATTACTCCGGCACAGATACGCAGTATTTT.

The V gene is TRBV5-1, the J gene TRBJ2-1; D unclear. Germline V gene sequence: CDR1 SGHRS, CDR2 YFSETQ. The CDR3 runs to 10 residues. Trimming left V 7 bases short and J 12 bases short, with 11 bases between. The DNA for the CDR3 is TGCGCCAGCCCCTTATGGTGGCAGTTCTTC. This codes for CASPLWWQFF.

V and J are TRBV5-4 and TRBJ1-1; D not resolved. Trimming took off 4 bases at V and 4 bases at J, with 17 bases between the two ends. The CDR3 has 15 amino acids. In germline, CDR1 is SGHNT, CDR2 YYREEE (reference sequence). The CDR3 loop reads CASSPGHSGVTEAFF. The CDR3 DNA follows: TGTGCCAGCAGCCCCGGCCACAGTGGGGTCACTGAAGCTTTCTTT.

CDR3 coding DNA: TGTGCCTGGAGTGTCAAGGGCGGATCACCCCTCCACTTT. The encoded protein is CAWSVKGGSPLHF. The rearrangement joins TRBV30 to TRBJ1-6; D is uncertain. This CDR3 comprises 13 residues. Trimming removed 0 bases from V and 10 bases from J, with 10 bases in between. Germline V gene sequence: CDR1 GTSNPN, CDR2 SVGIG (reference sequence).

This clone came up a few times. J is TRBJ2-7 and V is TRBV19; D call uncertain. Per germline, CDR1 LNHDA and CDR2 SQIVND (reference sequence). The CDR3 is 15 amino acids. V gave up 3 bases and J gave up 1 base, with 13 bases separating them. CDR3 region: CASSIRDVASYEQYF. CDR3 nucleotide sequence: TGTGCCAGTAGTATCCGCGACGTAGCTTCCTACGAGCAGTACTTC. The complete variable domain, with remaining parts taken from reference TRBV19 and TRBJ2-7, reads DGGITQSPKYLFRKEGQNVTLSCEQNLNHDAMYWYRQDPGQGLRLIYYSQIVNDFQKGDIAEGYSVSREKKESFPLTVTSAQKNPTAFYLCASSIRDVASYEQYFGPGTRLTVT.

This clone was counted a few times. The rearrangement uses TRBV12-2 and TRBJ1-6; the D call TRBD1 from the table was never checked on the DNA. TRBV12-2 is classified as a pseudogene. CDR3 length: 17 amino acids. The CDR3 sequence is CASRPREIQGTSSPLHF. The CDR3 nucleotides are TGTGCAAGTCGCCCCAGGGAGATACAGGGCACATCTTCACCCCTCCACTTT.

The rearrangement joins TRBV2 to TRBJ2-5; TRBD1 agrees at 7 bases. The CDR3 covers 16 residues. Germline CDR1 reads SNHLY; CDR2 reads FYNNEI. J gave up 6 bases and V 2 bases, and 12 bases lay outside the gene matches. CDR3 protein: CASSEKRSEGAKTQYF. Written as DNA, the CDR3 is TGTGCCAGCAGTGAAAAGAGGAGCGAGGGGGCAAAGACCCAGTACTTC.